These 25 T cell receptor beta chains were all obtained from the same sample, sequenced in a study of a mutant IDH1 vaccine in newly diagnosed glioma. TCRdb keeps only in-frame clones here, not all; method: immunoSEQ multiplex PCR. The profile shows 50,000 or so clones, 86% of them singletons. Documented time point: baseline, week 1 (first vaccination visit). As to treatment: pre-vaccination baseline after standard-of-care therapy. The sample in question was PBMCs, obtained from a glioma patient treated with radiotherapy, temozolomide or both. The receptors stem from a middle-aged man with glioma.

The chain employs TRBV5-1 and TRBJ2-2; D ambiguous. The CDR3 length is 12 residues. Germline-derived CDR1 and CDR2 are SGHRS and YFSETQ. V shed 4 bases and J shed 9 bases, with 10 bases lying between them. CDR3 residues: CASSPTGWELFF. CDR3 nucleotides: TGCGCCAGCAGCCCTACCGGTTGGGAGCTGTTTTTT.

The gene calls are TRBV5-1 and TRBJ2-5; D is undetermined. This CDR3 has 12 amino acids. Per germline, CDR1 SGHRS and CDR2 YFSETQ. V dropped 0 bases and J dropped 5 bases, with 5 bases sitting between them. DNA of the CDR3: TGCGCCAGCAGCTTGGGATGGGAGACCCAGTACTTC. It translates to CASSLGWETQYF.

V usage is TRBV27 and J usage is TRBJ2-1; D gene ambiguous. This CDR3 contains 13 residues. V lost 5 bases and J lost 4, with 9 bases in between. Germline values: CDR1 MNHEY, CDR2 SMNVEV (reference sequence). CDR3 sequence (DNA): TGTGCCAGCAGTCTAAGACGGTACAATGAGCAGTTCTTC. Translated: CASSLRRYNEQFF.

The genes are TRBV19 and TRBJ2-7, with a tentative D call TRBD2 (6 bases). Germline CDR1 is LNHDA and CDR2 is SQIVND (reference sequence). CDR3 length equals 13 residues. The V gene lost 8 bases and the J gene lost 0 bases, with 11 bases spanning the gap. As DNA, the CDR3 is TGTGCCAGTTCCGAGGGACTCTCCTACGAGCAGTACTTC. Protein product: CASSEGLSYEQYF.

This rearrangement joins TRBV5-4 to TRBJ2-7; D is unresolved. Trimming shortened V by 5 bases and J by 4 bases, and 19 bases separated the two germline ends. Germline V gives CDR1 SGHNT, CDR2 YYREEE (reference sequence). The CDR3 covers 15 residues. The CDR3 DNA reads TGTGCCAGCAGATCTTCGAGAGATGTACTGTACGAGCAGTACTTC. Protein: CASRSSRDVLYEQYF.

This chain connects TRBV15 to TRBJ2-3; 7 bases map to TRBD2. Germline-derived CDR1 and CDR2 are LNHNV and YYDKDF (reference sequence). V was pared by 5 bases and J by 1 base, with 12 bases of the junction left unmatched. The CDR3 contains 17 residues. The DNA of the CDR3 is TGTGCCACCAGCTCCCCGGGGGAGGGGCGGGGCACAGATACGCAGTATTTT. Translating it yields CATSSPGEGRGTDTQYF.

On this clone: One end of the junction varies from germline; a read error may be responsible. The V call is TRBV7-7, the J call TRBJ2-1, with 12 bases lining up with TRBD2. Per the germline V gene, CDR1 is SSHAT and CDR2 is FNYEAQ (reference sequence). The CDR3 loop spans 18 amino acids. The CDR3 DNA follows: TGTGCTAGCAGCTTAGAAGAGACTAGCGGGAGCTCCTACAATGAGCAGTTCTTC. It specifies CASSLEETSGSSYNEQFF. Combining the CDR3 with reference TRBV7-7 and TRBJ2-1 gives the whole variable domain GAGVSQSPRYKVTKRGQDVTLRCDPISSHATLYWYQQALGQGPEFLTYFNYEAQPDKSGLPSDRFSAERPEGSISTLTIQRTEQRDSAMYRCASSLEETSGSSYNEQFFGPGTRLTVL.

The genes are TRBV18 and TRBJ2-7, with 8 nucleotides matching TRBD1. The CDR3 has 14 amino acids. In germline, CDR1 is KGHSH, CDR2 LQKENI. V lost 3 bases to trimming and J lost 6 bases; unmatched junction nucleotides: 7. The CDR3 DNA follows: TGTGCCAGCTCACCCGGACAGGGAAAGGGCGAGCAGTACTTC. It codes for CASSPGQGKGEQYF.

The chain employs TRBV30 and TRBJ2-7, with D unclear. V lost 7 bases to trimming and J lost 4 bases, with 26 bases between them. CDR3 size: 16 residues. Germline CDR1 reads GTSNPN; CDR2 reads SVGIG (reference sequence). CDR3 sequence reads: CASITYPPANAYEQYF. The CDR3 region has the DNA TGTGCCTCTATAACGTATCCCCCAGCGAATGCTTACGAGCAGTACTTC.

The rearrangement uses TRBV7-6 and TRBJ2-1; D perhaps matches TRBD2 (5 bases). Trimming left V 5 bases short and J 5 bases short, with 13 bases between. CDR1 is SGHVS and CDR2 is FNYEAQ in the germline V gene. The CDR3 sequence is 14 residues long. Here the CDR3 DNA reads TGTGCCAGCAGCAGGAGCGGATATAACAATGAGCAGTTCTTC. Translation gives CASSRSGYNNEQFF.

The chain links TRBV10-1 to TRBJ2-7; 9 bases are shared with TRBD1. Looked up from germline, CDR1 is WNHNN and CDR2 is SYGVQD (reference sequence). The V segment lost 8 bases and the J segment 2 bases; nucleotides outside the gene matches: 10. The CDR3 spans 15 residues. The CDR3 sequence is CASQWGGQGPYEQYF. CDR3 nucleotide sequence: TGCGCCAGCCAGTGGGGGGGACAGGGTCCCTACGAGCAGTACTTC.

This CDR3 is CASSDVKGEGVQYF. Here the CDR3 DNA reads TGTGCCAGCAGTGATGTGAAAGGGGAGGGTGTGCAGTACTTC. V gene TRBV7-6 combines with J gene TRBJ2-7, with 7 positions matching TRBD2. The germline gives CDR1 SGHVS, CDR2 FNYEAQ. The CDR3 covers 14 residues. J gave up 9 bases and V 6 bases, and 14 bases lay outside the gene matches.

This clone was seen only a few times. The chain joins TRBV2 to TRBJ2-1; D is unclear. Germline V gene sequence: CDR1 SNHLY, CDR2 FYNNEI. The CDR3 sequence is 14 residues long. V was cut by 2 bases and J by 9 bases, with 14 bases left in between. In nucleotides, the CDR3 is TGTGCCAGCAGTGAATGGTACGCCGTGGGTGAGCAGTTCTTC. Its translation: CASSEWYAVGEQFF.

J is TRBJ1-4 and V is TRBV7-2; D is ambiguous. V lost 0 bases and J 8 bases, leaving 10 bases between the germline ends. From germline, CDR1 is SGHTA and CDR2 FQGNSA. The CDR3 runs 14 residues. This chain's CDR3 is CASSLAGVREKLFF. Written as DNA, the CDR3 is TGTGCCAGCAGCTTAGCGGGCGTCAGAGAAAAACTGTTTTTT. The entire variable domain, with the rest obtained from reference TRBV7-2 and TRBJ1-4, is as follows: GAGVSQSPSNKVTEKGKDVELRCDPISGHTALYWYRQSLGQGLEFLIYFQGNSAPDKSGLPSDRFSAERTGGSVSTLTIQRTQQEDSAVYLCASSLAGVREKLFFGSGTQLSVL.

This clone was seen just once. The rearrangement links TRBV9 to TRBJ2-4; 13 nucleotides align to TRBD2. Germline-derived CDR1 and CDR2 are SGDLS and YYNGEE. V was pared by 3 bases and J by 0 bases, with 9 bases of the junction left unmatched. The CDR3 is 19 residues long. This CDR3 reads CASSASGTSGMIAKNIQYF. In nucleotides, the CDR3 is TGTGCCAGCAGCGCTTCCGGGACTAGCGGGATGATAGCCAAAAACATTCAGTACTTC.

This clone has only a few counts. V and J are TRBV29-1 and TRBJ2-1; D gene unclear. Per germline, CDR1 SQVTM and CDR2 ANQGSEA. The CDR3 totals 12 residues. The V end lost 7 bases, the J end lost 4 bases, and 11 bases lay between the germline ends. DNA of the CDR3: TGCAGCGCCCGGACGTCGTACAATGAGCAGTTCTTC. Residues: CSARTSYNEQFF.

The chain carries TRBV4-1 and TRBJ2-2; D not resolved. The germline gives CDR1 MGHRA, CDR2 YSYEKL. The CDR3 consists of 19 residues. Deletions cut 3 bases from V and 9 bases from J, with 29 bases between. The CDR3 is CASSQTASATTRRGWELFF. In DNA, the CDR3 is TGCGCCAGCAGCCAGACTGCGAGCGCAACTACCCGGAGAGGTTGGGAGCTGTTTTTT.

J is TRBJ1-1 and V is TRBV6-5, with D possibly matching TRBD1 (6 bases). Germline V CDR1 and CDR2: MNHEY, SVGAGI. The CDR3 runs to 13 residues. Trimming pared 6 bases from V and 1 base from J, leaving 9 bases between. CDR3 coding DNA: TGTGCCAGCAGCTTGGGACAGAACACTGAAGCTTTCTTT. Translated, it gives CASSLGQNTEAFF.

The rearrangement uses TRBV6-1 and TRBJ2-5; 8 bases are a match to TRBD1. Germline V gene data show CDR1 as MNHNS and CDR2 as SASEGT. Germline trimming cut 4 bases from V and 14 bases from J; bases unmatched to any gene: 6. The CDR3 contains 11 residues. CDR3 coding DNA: TGTGCCAGCAGTGGAGGGACAGGACACTACTTC. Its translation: CASSGGTGHYF.

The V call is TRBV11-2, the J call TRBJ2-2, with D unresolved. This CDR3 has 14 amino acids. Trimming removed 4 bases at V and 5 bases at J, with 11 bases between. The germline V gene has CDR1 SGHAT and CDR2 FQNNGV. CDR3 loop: CASSSFDTTGELFF. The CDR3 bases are TGTGCCAGCAGCTCATTCGACACTACCGGGGAGCTGTTTTTT.

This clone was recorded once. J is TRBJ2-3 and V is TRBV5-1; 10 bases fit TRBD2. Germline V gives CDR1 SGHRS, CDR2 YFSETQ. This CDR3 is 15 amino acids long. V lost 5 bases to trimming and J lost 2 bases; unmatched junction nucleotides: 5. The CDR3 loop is CASRPGTSDTDTQYF. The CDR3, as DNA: TGCGCCAGCAGACCGGGGACTAGCGACACAGATACGCAGTATTTT.

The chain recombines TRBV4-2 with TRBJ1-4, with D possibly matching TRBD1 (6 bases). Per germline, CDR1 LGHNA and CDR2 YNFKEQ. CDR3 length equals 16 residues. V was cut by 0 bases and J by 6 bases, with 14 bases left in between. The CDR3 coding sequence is TGTGCCAGCAGCCAAGAGGGGAGGACAGACTATGAAAAACTGTTTTTT. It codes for CASSQEGRTDYEKLFF.

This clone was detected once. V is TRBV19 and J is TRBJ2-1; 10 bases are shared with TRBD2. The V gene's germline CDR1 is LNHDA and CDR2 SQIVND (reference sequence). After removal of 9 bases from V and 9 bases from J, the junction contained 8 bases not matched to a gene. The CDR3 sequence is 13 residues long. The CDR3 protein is CARLAGEPSEQFF. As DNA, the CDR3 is TGTGCCAGGCTAGCGGGAGAGCCTTCTGAGCAGTTCTTC.

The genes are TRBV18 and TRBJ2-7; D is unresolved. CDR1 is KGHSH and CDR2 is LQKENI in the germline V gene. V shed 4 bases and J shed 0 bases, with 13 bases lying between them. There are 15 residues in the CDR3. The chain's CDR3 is CASSLETLYSYEQYF. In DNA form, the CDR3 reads TGTGCCAGCTCACTAGAAACATTATACTCCTACGAGCAGTACTTC.

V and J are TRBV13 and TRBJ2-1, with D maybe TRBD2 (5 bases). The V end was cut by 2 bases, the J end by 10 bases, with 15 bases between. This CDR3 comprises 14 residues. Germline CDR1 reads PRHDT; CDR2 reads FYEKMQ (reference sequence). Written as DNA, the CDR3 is TGTGCCAGCAGCTTACGGGGTTTGGGGTCGGAGCAGTTCTTC. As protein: CASSLRGLGSEQFF.